Below are 15 T cell receptor beta chains sequenced from a single sample in a study of cytomegalovirus exposure and HLA in healthy donors (dated by TCRdb to 2016 to 2017). Preparation of the library involved the immunoSEQ multiplex PCR assay. This is the immuneACCESS table as TCRdb keeps it, with only in-frame sequences that have V and J called. A part of the clones is gone; compared with another copy, unresolved V genes explain less than half, and the rest is unexplained. Present in this sample are more than 55,000 clones, 90% to 97% of which were seen just once. Approximately 0.94% of the sample comes from the top ten. Sequencing input: PBMCs. Receptors originate from a man younger than 35 in good health and CMV-seronegative.

In DNA form, the CDR3 reads TGTGCCAGCACTCCAGGACTAGCAGTCACAGATACGCAGTATTTT. This gives the protein CASTPGLAVTDTQYF. V is TRBV27 and J is TRBJ2-3; TRBD2 aligns across 8 bases. With 7 bases clipped from V and 2 bases from J, the junction kept 8 bases outside the gene matches. Germline CDR1 and CDR2: MNHEY and SMNVEV (reference sequence). The CDR3 totals 15 residues.

The chain combines TRBV28 with TRBJ1-1; D unclear. Deletions cut 6 bases from V and 4 bases from J, with 12 bases between. The CDR3 totals 13 residues. Per germline, CDR1 MDHEN and CDR2 SYDVKM. The CDR3 DNA reads TGTGCCAGCAGATTCGAAACTGTCACTGAAGCTTTCTTT. This codes for CASRFETVTEAFF.

The genes are TRBV19 and TRBJ1-5; 7 nucleotides align to TRBD1. The CDR3 runs 15 residues. The V gene end was trimmed by 1 base and the J gene end by 1 base; junction bases not matched to a gene: 1. Germline-derived CDR1 and CDR2 are LNHDA and SQIVND (reference sequence). CDR3 region: CASSIGQGSNQPQHF. The CDR3 DNA follows: TGTGCCAGTAGTATAGGACAGGGAAGCAATCAGCCCCAGCATTTT.

The chain has TRBV18 and TRBJ2-7, with D perhaps TRBD2 (6 bases). Germline assignment: CDR1 KGHSH and CDR2 LQKENI. With 6 bases removed from V and 5 bases from J, the gap between germline ends came to 20 bases. The CDR3 sequence is 15 residues long. CDR3 nucleotides: TGTGCCAGCTCCTTGGAGGGGCCTCAGTTCAACGAGCAGTACTTC. This gives the protein CASSLEGPQFNEQYF.

The rearrangement links TRBV2 to TRBJ2-3; the match to TRBD2 covers 11 bases. V was pared by 0 bases and J by 5 bases, with 10 bases of the junction left unmatched. Germline CDR1 reads SNHLY; CDR2 reads FYNNEI. This CDR3 is built from 18 residues. The DNA of the CDR3 is TGTGCCAGCAGTGAAGCGCGGCTAGCGGGAGGCCCCAAAGATACGCAGTATTTT. Protein sequence: CASSEARLAGGPKDTQYF.

V usage is TRBV7-2 and J usage is TRBJ1-1, with D tentatively TRBD1 (6 bases). The V end was cut by 5 bases, the J end by 7 bases, with 17 bases between. The germline V gene encodes CDR1 SGHTA and CDR2 FQGNSA. The CDR3 runs to 14 residues. The DNA of the CDR3 is TGTGCCAGCAGCACCAGCGGGGGGCAGGGTGAAGCTTTCTTT. Residues: CASSTSGGQGEAFF.

The J gene is TRBJ2-7, the V gene TRBV11-1; weak D call: TRBD2 (7 bases). V lost 2 bases and J lost 1, with 12 bases in between. The CDR3 has 15 amino acids. CDR1 is SGHAT, CDR2 FQDESV, per germline (reference sequence). CDR3 sequence reads: CASSLNRGASYEQYF. CDR3 sequence (DNA): TGTGCCAGCAGCTTAAATCGGGGGGCTTCCTACGAGCAGTACTTC.

This chain links TRBV4-3 with TRBJ1-1, with unresolved D. This CDR3 has 18 residues. CDR1 is LGHNA, CDR2 YSLEER, per germline. V was clipped by 0 bases and J by 1 base, with 18 bases between them. CDR3 loop: CASSQDSTRWLPNTEAFF. CDR3 coding DNA: TGCGCCAGCAGCCAAGATTCAACCCGCTGGCTGCCGAACACTGAAGCTTTCTTT.

The genes are TRBV28 and TRBJ2-1; 8 bases match TRBD2. Per the germline V gene, CDR1 is MDHEN and CDR2 is SYDVKM. This CDR3 is 18 amino acids long. With 4 bases clipped from V and 0 bases from J, the junction kept 11 bases outside the gene matches. The CDR3 nucleotides read TGTGCCAGCAGTTCCTCATCTAGCGGGCACCGCTCCTACAATGAGCAGTTCTTC. Translation: CASSSSSSGHRSYNEQFF.

The chain joins TRBV27 to TRBJ2-4; 9 bases agree with TRBD1. In germline, CDR1 is MNHEY, CDR2 SMNVEV (reference sequence). V was pared by 5 bases and J by 3 bases, with 8 bases of the junction left unmatched. The CDR3 extends over 16 amino acids. The CDR3 DNA is TGTGCCAGCAGTCCCTGGACAGGGGTTGGCAAAAACATTCAGTACTTC. Translation gives CASSPWTGVGKNIQYF.

The chain uses TRBV28 and TRBJ2-1; 7 bases align to TRBD2. After removal of 6 bases from V and 8 bases from J, the junction contained 10 bases not matched to a gene. The CDR3 length is 14 residues. Germline V CDR1 and CDR2: MDHEN, SYDVKM. The CDR3 DNA reads TGTGCCAGCAGAGGGGCAGCGGGAAGGTATGAGCAGTTCTTC. Amino acids: CASRGAAGRYEQFF.

The rearrangement links TRBV28 to TRBJ2-7; TRBD1 might be the D (5 bases). The V end lost 2 bases, the J end lost 6 bases, and 14 bases lay between the germline ends. The CDR3 spans 14 residues. Looked up from germline, CDR1 is MDHEN and CDR2 is SYDVKM. Here the CDR3 DNA reads TGTGCCAGCAGTTTAGGGCAGGGTGGATTCGAGCAGTACTTC. Amino acid sequence: CASSLGQGGFEQYF. Filled out from reference TRBV28 and TRBJ2-7, the complete variable domain reads DVKVTQSSRYLVKRTGEKVFLECVQDMDHENMFWYRQDPGLGLRLIYFSYDVKMKEKGDIPEGYSVSREKKERFSLILESASTNQTSMYLCASSLGQGGFEQYFGPGTRLTVT.

This chain links TRBV19 with TRBJ1-5; D might be TRBD1 (5 bases). Between the trimmed V and J ends, which lost 7 bases and 0 bases, there was a span of 13 bases. The CDR3 runs 15 residues. The germline CDR1 and CDR2 sequences are LNHDA and SQIVND (reference sequence). In DNA form, the CDR3 reads TGTGCCAGTACCACCTCCGGGGGTAGCAATCAGCCCCAGCATTTT. Translating it yields CASTTSGGSNQPQHF.

J is TRBJ2-1 and V is TRBV7-8, with D possibly TRBD2 on 6 matching bases. With 2 bases removed from V and 7 bases from J, the gap between germline ends came to 24 bases. The CDR3 is made up of 18 amino acids. Germline V gene lookup returns CDR1 SGHVS and CDR2 FQNEAQ. CDR3 nucleotides: TGTGCCAGCAGCTTATGGGTTCCGGAGGGGACGATGAAGAATGAGCAGTTCTTC. Translating gives CASSLWVPEGTMKNEQFF.

The chain links TRBV4-3 to TRBJ2-1; TRBD2 might be the D (5 bases). The CDR3 length is 16 residues. The germline CDR1 and CDR2 sequences are LGHNA and YSLEER. V was shortened by 0 bases and J by 6 bases, with 15 bases between the two germline ends. CDR3 coding DNA: TGCGCCAGCAGCCAAGAGTCTAGCACCCCGAGCAATGAGCAGTTCTTC. Its protein is CASSQESSTPSNEQFF.